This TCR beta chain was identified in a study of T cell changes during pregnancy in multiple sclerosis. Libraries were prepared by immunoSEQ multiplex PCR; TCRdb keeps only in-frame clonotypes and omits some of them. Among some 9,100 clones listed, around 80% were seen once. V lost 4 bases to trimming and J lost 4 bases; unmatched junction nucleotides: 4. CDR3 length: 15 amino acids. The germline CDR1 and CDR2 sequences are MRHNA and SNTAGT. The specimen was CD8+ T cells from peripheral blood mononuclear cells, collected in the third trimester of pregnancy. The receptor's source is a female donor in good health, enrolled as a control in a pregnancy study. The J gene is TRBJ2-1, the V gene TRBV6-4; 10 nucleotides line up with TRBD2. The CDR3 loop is CASSASSGSYNEQFF. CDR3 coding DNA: TGTGCCAGCAGTGCTTCTAGCGGGAGTTACAATGAGCAGTTCTTC.